These 32 T cell receptor beta chains were sequenced from one sample in a study of long-term antiretroviral therapy in people with HIV. Version v3.0 of the immunoSEQ assay ran at survey level. The table came from immunoSEQ multiplex PCR; TCRdb's copy has only in-frame clones and leaves some out. This repertoire shows 34,000 or so clones, about 88% found once; its top ten account for roughly 5%. Source: unsorted PBMCs, taken roughly 2.9 years before starting antiretroviral therapy. Receptor source: a woman in her twenties or thirties with HIV.

This chain links TRBV27 with TRBJ2-7; weak D call: TRBD1 (6 bases). The CDR3 is 13 amino acids. CDR1 is MNHEY, CDR2 SMNVEV, per germline (reference sequence). The V gene lost 2 bases and the J gene lost 6 bases, with 11 bases spanning the gap. The DNA for the CDR3 is TGTGCCAGCAGTTTACCGGACAGCCGCGAGCAGTACTTC. This gives the protein CASSLPDSREQYF.

This clone was observed a single time. The V call is TRBV5-1, the J call TRBJ1-5, with a weak D call TRBD1 (5 bases). Trimming stripped 7 bases from V and 0 bases from J, with 14 bases between. The CDR3 runs 15 residues. CDR1 SGHRS and CDR2 YFSETQ come from the germline V gene. The CDR3 here is CASPGAESSNQPQHF. CDR3 bases: TGCGCCAGCCCCGGGGCCGAGTCTAGCAATCAGCCCCAGCATTTT.

V is TRBV5-1 and J is TRBJ1-1, with D unresolved. CDR3 length: 14 residues. Trimming removed 2 bases from V and 6 bases from J, with 14 bases in between. Per the germline V gene, CDR1 is SGHRS and CDR2 is YFSETQ. CDR3 amino acids: CASSFGNWDSEAFF. DNA for the CDR3: TGCGCCAGCAGCTTTGGGAATTGGGATTCTGAAGCTTTCTTT. Drawing the rest from reference TRBV5-1 and TRBJ1-1, the complete variable domain is KAGVTQTPRYLIKTRGQQVTLSCSPISGHRSVSWYQQTPGQGLQFLFEYFSETQRNKGNFPGRFSGRQFSNSRSEMNVSTLELGDSALYLCASSFGNWDSEAFFGQGTRLTVV.

This clone was picked up a small number of times. V is TRBV7-3 and J is TRBJ2-1; D could derive from TRBD1 or TRBD2 (6 bases each). The CDR3 covers 19 residues. Germline CDR1 reads SGHTA; CDR2 reads FQGTGA. Trimming took 1 base from V and 5 from J, leaving 24 bases between them. CDR3 in DNA: TGTGCCAGCAGCTTAAATGGATTAGGGGGGCGGACCGCCGACAATGAGCAGTTCTTC. As protein: CASSLNGLGGRTADNEQFF.

The J gene is TRBJ2-7, the V gene TRBV4-2, with TRBD1 identical over 8 bases. Germline V CDR1 and CDR2: LGHNA, YNFKEQ. This CDR3 comprises 14 residues. With 4 bases clipped from V and 5 bases from J, the junction kept 7 bases outside the gene matches. CDR3 DNA sequence: TGTGCCAGCAGCCGCAGGACAGGGAAGAACGAGCAGTACTTC. It yields the protein CASSRRTGKNEQYF.

The rearrangement links TRBV29-1 to TRBJ1-1; D unresolved. The CDR3 spans 12 residues. CDR1 and CDR2 from the germline V gene are SQVTM and ANQGSEA. The V and J ends lost 3 bases and 3 bases respectively, with 8 bases between them. This CDR3 reads CSVEGLDTEAFF. In DNA, the CDR3 is TGCAGCGTTGAGGGCCTGGACACTGAAGCTTTCTTT.

The chain employs TRBV9 and TRBJ1-4; a weak D match, TRBD1 (5 bases). V shed 2 bases and J shed 1 base, with 15 bases lying between them. The CDR3 runs to 17 residues. In germline, CDR1 is SGDLS, CDR2 YYNGEE. The CDR3 is CASSVGRLSLTNEKLFF. CDR3 DNA sequence: TGTGCCAGCAGCGTGGGACGCCTCAGCCTAACTAATGAAAAACTGTTTTTT. Full variable domain (outside the CDR3, taken from reference TRBV9 and TRBJ1-4): DSGVTQTPKHLITATGQRVTLRCSPRSGDLSVYWYQQSLDQGLQFLIQYYNGEERAKGNILERFSAQQFPDLHSELNLSSLELGDSALYFCASSVGRLSLTNEKLFFGSGTQLSVL.

V gene TRBV5-1 combines with J gene TRBJ2-3, with 7 bases that match TRBD1. V shed 0 bases and J 0 bases; nucleotides not matched to a gene: 10. The CDR3 consists of 18 residues. Germline loops: CDR1 SGHRS, CDR2 YFSETQ. CDR3 region: CASSLGLLSGGSTDTQYF. DNA of the CDR3: TGCGCCAGCAGCTTGGGGCTACTGTCAGGGGGAAGCACAGATACGCAGTATTTT. Full variable domain (outside the CDR3, taken from reference TRBV5-1 and TRBJ2-3): KAGVTQTPRYLIKTRGQQVTLSCSPISGHRSVSWYQQTPGQGLQFLFEYFSETQRNKGNFPGRFSGRQFSNSRSEMNVSTLELGDSALYLCASSLGLLSGGSTDTQYFGPGTRLTVL.

The rearrangement links TRBV6-1 to TRBJ2-6; no clear D gene. Trimming cost V 1 base and J 0 bases, with 4 bases left between them. From germline, CDR1 is MNHNS and CDR2 SASEGT. This CDR3 is 15 amino acids long. CDR3 sequence reads: CASSEEASGANVLTF. As DNA, the CDR3 is TGTGCCAGCAGTGAAGAAGCCTCTGGGGCCAACGTCCTGACTTTC.

The genes are TRBV12-5 and TRBJ2-3, with D uncertain. CDR3 length equals 16 residues. The V gene's germline CDR1 is LGHNT and CDR2 FRNRAP. Trimming left V 0 bases short and J 5 bases short, with 15 bases between. CDR3 DNA sequence: TGTGCTAGTGGTTTGGTACTCGCTCTATCGATAGATACGCAGTATTTT. Encoded protein: CASGLVLALSIDTQYF.

The chain combines TRBV21-1 with TRBJ1-2; TRBD1 is taken as the D call from the table, unchecked against the DNA. TRBV21-1 is a pseudogene segment. The CDR3 spans 18 residues. CDR3 coding DNA: TGTGCCAGCAGCAATATTAACTGGACAGGGCCCGTCTGCTATGGCTACACCTTC. Translated, it gives CASSNINWTGPVCYGYTF.

The rearrangement links TRBV5-1 to TRBJ2-3; D possibly uses TRBD1 or TRBD2 (7 bases each). The CDR3 loop spans 15 amino acids. CDR1 SGHRS and CDR2 YFSETQ come from the germline V gene. Trimming cost V 1 base and J 4 bases, with 13 bases left between them. The CDR3 here is CASSLLQGGSDTQYF. The CDR3 DNA follows: TGCGCCAGCAGCTTGCTCCAGGGGGGGTCAGATACGCAGTATTTT.

The chain combines TRBV4-1 with TRBJ2-2; D not resolved. The CDR3 has 14 residues. V dropped 1 base and J dropped 4 bases, with 7 bases sitting between them. Germline values: CDR1 MGHRA, CDR2 YSYEKL. CDR3 protein: CASSQVQTTGELFF. DNA for the CDR3: TGCGCCAGCAGCCAAGTTCAGACCACCGGGGAGCTGTTTTTT.

The V gene is TRBV5-5, the J gene TRBJ1-2; TRBD1 might be the D (5 bases). Trimming removed 0 bases from V and 6 bases from J, with 15 bases in between. Looked up from germline, CDR1 is SGHKS and CDR2 is YYEKEE (reference sequence). CDR3 size: 15 residues. CDR3 sequence: CASSLVGGRADGYTF. In DNA form, the CDR3 reads TGTGCCAGCAGCTTGGTCGGCGGCAGGGCGGATGGCTACACCTTC. Using reference TRBV5-5 and TRBJ1-2 for the parts outside the CDR3, the full variable domain is DAGVTQSPTHLIKTRGQQVTLRCSPISGHKSVSWYQQVLGQGPQFIFQYYEKEERGRGNFPDRFSARQFPNYSSELNVNALLLGDSALYLCASSLVGGRADGYTFGSGTRLTVV.

The V gene is TRBV10-3, the J gene TRBJ1-1; no firm D call. From germline, CDR1 is ENHRY and CDR2 SYGVKD. This CDR3 comprises 13 residues. Trimming pared 6 bases from V and 8 bases from J, leaving 16 bases between. The CDR3 protein is CAIRPKRDMEAFF. CDR3 nucleotides: TGTGCCATCAGGCCAAAGCGTGATATGGAAGCTTTCTTT.

The count of this clone is one. The gene calls are TRBV29-1 and TRBJ2-7; the match to TRBD2 covers 14 bases. From germline, CDR1 is SQVTM and CDR2 ANQGSEA. The CDR3 runs to 17 residues. V lost 4 bases to trimming and J lost 0 bases; unmatched junction nucleotides: 8. As DNA, the CDR3 is TGCAGCGTTGCGCGGACTAGCGGGGGGCGACTCTCCTACGAGCAGTACTTC. Amino acids: CSVARTSGGRLSYEQYF.

The J gene is TRBJ2-2, the V gene TRBV2, with 7 bases that match TRBD1. The CDR3 is 13 amino acids. Germline values: CDR1 SNHLY, CDR2 FYNNEI. The ends lost 11 bases at V and 4 bases at J; junction bases unmatched: 7. This CDR3 reads CAGAGTATGELFF. CDR3 DNA sequence: TGTGCCGGCGCCGGGACAGCCACCGGGGAGCTGTTTTTT.

The chain employs TRBV6-1 and TRBJ1-5; D gene unclear. Trimming stripped 2 bases from V and 4 bases from J, with 12 bases between. This CDR3 has 15 residues. Germline assignment: CDR1 MNHNS and CDR2 SASEGT. CDR3 region: CASSEQTEGNQPQHF. The DNA of the CDR3 is TGTGCCAGCAGTGAACAGACCGAAGGGAATCAGCCCCAGCATTTT.

The chain employs TRBV11-3 and TRBJ1-1, with 9 bases that match TRBD1. Germline CDR1 reads SGHNT; CDR2 reads YENEEA. With V trimmed by 5 bases and J by 1 base, 2 bases remained unmatched. The CDR3 consists of 14 residues. In DNA, the CDR3 is TGTGCCAGCAGCAAGGGACAGGGGAACACTGAAGCTTTCTTT. Amino acids: CASSKGQGNTEAFF.

The V and J genes are TRBV7-2 and TRBJ1-6; D possibly corresponds to TRBD1 (6 bases). CDR3 length: 15 amino acids. The germline V gene has CDR1 SGHTA and CDR2 FQGNSA. V lost 1 base to trimming and J lost 9 bases, with 13 bases between them. CDR3 DNA: TGTGCCAGCAGCTTAGAGGACAGCCCAGGTTCACCCCTCCACTTT. Residues: CASSLEDSPGSPLHF.

The chain recombines TRBV6-1 with TRBJ1-2, with D unresolved. The CDR3 consists of 15 residues. V lost 4 bases to trimming and J lost 2 bases, with 14 bases between them. Germline V CDR1 and CDR2: MNHNS, SASEGT. The CDR3 DNA reads as TGTGCCAGCAGTGCTCTAAACGTCGGAAACTATGGCTACACCTTC. Protein: CASSALNVGNYGYTF.

The genes are TRBV30 and TRBJ2-7; no clear D. Germline CDR1 reads GTSNPN; CDR2 reads SVGIG (reference sequence). Trimming took 6 bases from V and 2 from J, leaving 26 bases between them. The CDR3 runs to 17 residues. CDR3 amino acids: CACEVPIKGRLTYEQYF. CDR3 nucleotide sequence: TGTGCCTGTGAGGTCCCTATCAAAGGACGGCTGACCTACGAGCAGTACTTC.

The rearrangement joins TRBV10-3 to TRBJ2-3, with 9 nucleotides matching TRBD2. The V segment lost 11 bases and the J segment 3 bases; nucleotides outside the gene matches: 15. This CDR3 spans 16 amino acids. Germline V gene sequence: CDR1 ENHRY, CDR2 SYGVKD. Here the CDR3 reads CARLGLAGTLTDTQYF. The DNA of the CDR3 is TGTGCCCGCTTAGGCCTAGCGGGGACGTTAACAGATACGCAGTATTTT.

CDR3 loop: CASSPGQAGEKLFF. The CDR3 bases are TGTGCCAGCAGCCCAGGACAGGCAGGGGAAAAACTGTTTTTT. The chain uses TRBV9 and TRBJ1-4; 7 bases are shared with TRBD1. The junction had 8 bases not matched to a gene; V was cut back by 4 bases and J by 8 bases. The CDR3 length is 14 residues. The V gene's germline CDR1 is SGDLS and CDR2 YYNGEE.

This sequence joins TRBV2 and TRBJ1-2; D is ambiguous. V dropped 4 bases and J dropped 5 bases, with 11 bases sitting between them. CDR3 length: 13 residues. From germline, CDR1 is SNHLY and CDR2 FYNNEI. This chain's CDR3 is CASSVSTGYGYTF. DNA of the CDR3: TGTGCCAGCAGTGTATCGACGGGATATGGCTACACCTTC.

The chain employs TRBV10-3 and TRBJ1-3; D unclear. CDR3 length equals 13 residues. CDR1 is ENHRY, CDR2 SYGVKD, per germline. Trimming left V 7 bases short and J 0 bases short, with 7 bases between. CDR3 sequence: CAINRDSGNTIYF. For the CDR3, the DNA is TGTGCCATCAACAGAGACTCTGGAAACACCATATATTTT.

The V and J genes are TRBV6-6 and TRBJ2-7, with 8 positions matching TRBD2. This CDR3 is built from 13 residues. With V trimmed by 6 bases and J by 2 bases, 3 bases remained unmatched. In germline, CDR1 is MNHNY, CDR2 SVGAGI (reference sequence). The CDR3 sequence is CASRFGGAYEQYV. For the CDR3, the DNA is TGTGCCAGCAGGTTCGGGGGGGCCTACGAGCAGTACGTC.

This clone was seen once. This chain uses TRBV6-6 with TRBJ2-5; 10 nucleotides align to TRBD2. Germline V gives CDR1 MNHNY, CDR2 SVGAGI (reference sequence). The junction had 5 bases not matched to a gene; V was cut back by 7 bases and J by 12 bases. This CDR3 is built from 11 residues. CDR3 bases: TGTGCCAGCAAGACTAGCGGGTTGAAGTACTTC. Amino acids: CASKTSGLKYF.

This clone showed up just once. This chain uses TRBV7-2 with TRBJ2-2; D uncertain. CDR1 is SGHTA, CDR2 FQGNSA, per germline. The V gene lost 1 base and the J gene lost 8 bases, with 2 bases spanning the gap. The CDR3 is 11 amino acids. CDR3 nucleotide sequence: TGTGCCAGCAGCTTAGATGGGGAGCTGTTTTTT. Translation: CASSLDGELFF.

The J gene is TRBJ2-1, the V gene TRBV5-6; D not resolved. Trimming took off 2 bases at V and 8 bases at J, with 5 bases between the two ends. Germline V CDR1 and CDR2: SGHDT, YYEEEE. The length of the CDR3 is 11 residues. The CDR3 DNA is TGTGCCAGCAGCTTTGAAGATGAGCAGTTCTTC. Translation: CASSFEDEQFF.

This chain uses TRBV30 with TRBJ2-7, with 7 bases fitting TRBD1. The CDR3 loop spans 15 amino acids. CDR1 is GTSNPN, CDR2 SVGIG, per germline (reference sequence). Trimming removed 2 bases from V and 0 bases from J; junction bases left unmatched: 7. In nucleotides, the CDR3 is TGTGCCTGGAGTTCCCCTAACAGGGGCTCCTACGAGCAGTACGTC. The encoded protein is CAWSSPNRGSYEQYV.

The chain links TRBV11-2 to TRBJ2-1; 12 bases are shared with TRBD2. The length of the CDR3 is 17 residues. Germline loops: CDR1 SGHAT, CDR2 FQNNGV. The V segment lost 4 bases and the J segment 4 bases; nucleotides outside the gene matches: 8. The CDR3 spells CASSSPGLAGGYNEQFF. CDR3 bases: TGTGCCAGCAGCTCCCCCGGTCTAGCGGGGGGGTACAATGAGCAGTTCTTC.